This T cell receptor (beta chain) emerged from a study of somatic mutations in cytotoxic T cells in rheumatoid arthritis. Study-level background: Flow sorting of some V beta antibody-stained T cells reached nearly 100% purity, with V beta1+ cells also TCRB-sequenced. Overall study findings and caveats: The clonality of CD8+ T cells was not significantly different between rheumatoid arthritis patients and age-matched healthy controls.

V lost 5 bases and J 5 bases, leaving 15 bases between the germline ends. The CDR3 sequence is 14 residues long. The V gene's germline CDR1 is SEHNR and CDR2 FQNEAQ (reference sequence). Profiling relied on immunoSEQ multiplex PCR, and the TCRdb table lists in-frame clones only, not all of them. The repertoire holds 17,000 or so clones, with about 80% as singletons. Notes on this clone: Its specificity is unknown.

This TCR was sampled from an adult with rheumatoid arthritis. The V and J genes are TRBV7-9 and TRBJ2-5, with D perhaps matching TRBD2 (5 bases). The specimen was CD8+ T cells sorted from blood. The CDR3 protein is CASSVSYSGETQYF. The CDR3 coding sequence is TGTGCCAGCAGCGTTTCTTATTCGGGGGAGACCCAGTACTTC.